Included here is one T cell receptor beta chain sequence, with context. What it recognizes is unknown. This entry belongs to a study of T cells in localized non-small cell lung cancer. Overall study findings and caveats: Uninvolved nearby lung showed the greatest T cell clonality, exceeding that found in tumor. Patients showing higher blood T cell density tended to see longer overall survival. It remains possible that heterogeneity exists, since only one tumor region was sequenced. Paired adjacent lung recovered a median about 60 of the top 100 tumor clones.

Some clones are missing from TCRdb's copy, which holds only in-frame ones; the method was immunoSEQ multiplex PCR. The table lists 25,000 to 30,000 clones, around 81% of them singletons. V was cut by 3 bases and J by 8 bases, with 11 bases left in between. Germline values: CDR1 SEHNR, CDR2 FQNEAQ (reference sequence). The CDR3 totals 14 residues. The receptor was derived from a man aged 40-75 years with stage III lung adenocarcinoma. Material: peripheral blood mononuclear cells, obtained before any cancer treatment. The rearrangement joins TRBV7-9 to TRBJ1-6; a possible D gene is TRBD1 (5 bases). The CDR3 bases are TGTGCCAGCAGCTTCGGGGGTAGGGATTCACCCCTCCACTTT. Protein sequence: CASSFGGRDSPLHF.